This T cell receptor (beta chain) comes out of a study of T cells and Merkel cell carcinoma outcomes. Here immunoSEQ multiplex PCR was the method, and the copy in TCRdb shows in-frame clones only, minus some. The sample has about 1,700 clones, nearly 90% seen once. Germline values: CDR1 KGHSH, CDR2 LQKENI. V was shortened by 5 bases and J by 1 base, with 10 bases between the two germline ends. The CDR3 totals 14 residues. Sequencing input: tumor tissue from Merkel cell carcinoma. The V call is TRBV18, the J call TRBJ2-3, with no clear D. The TCR sequence derives from a human donor with Merkel cell carcinoma. DNA for the CDR3: TGTGCCAGCTCAGGTTTTGCGGGCACAGATACGCAGTATTTT. This codes for CASSGFAGTDTQYF.